The T cell receptor beta chain described here comes from a study of glioma-infiltrating T cells after dendritic cell vaccination. Profiling relied on immunoSEQ multiplex PCR, and the TCRdb table lists in-frame clones only, not all of them. The sample includes 100,000 or so clones, 80% to 90% of them seen just once. With V trimmed by 4 bases and J by 5 bases, 2 bases remained unmatched. CDR3 length: 14 residues. From germline, CDR1 is SGHRS and CDR2 YFSETQ. The material was blood, obtained before dendritic cell vaccination. This sequence joins TRBV5-1 and TRBJ2-3; the match to TRBD2 covers 12 bases. The TCR was taken from a human donor with glioblastoma. The CDR3 is CASSPGLAGDTQYF. The CDR3 nucleotides are TGCGCCAGCAGCCCGGGACTAGCGGGAGATACGCAGTATTTT. The variable domain in full, completed from reference TRBV5-1 and TRBJ2-3, reads KAGVTQTPRYLIKTRGQQVTLSCSPISGHRSVSWYQQTPGQGLQFLFEYFSETQRNKGNFPGRFSGRQFSNSRSEMNVSTLELGDSALYLCASSPGLAGDTQYFGPGTRLTVL.